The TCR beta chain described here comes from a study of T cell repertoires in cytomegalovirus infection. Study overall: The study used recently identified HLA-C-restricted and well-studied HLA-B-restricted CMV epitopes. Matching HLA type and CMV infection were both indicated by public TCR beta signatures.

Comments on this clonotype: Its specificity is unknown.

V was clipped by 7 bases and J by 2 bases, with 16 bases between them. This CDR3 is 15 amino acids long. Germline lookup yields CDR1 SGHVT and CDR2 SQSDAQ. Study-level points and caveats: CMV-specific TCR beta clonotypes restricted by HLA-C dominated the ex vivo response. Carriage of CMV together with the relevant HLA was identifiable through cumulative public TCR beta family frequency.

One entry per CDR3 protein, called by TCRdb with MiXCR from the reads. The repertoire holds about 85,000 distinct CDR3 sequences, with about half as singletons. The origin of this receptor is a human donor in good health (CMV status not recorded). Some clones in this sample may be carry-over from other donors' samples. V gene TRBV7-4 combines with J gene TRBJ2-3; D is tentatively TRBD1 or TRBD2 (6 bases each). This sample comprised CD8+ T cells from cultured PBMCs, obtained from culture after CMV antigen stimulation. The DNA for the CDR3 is TGTGCCAGCACACAGGGTGGGAGGCCCACAGATACGCAGTATTTT. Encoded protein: CASTQGGRPTDTQYF.